The clone carrying this T cell receptor beta chain has a count of ten or more. The record originates from a study of molecular identifiers for immune sequencing clone quantification. A single record per CDR3 protein comes from TCRdb applying MiXCR to the PCR reads. The data hold about 510,000 distinct CDR3 sequences, with around 23% observed a single time. Libraries from naive CD8 cells were generated from approximately 22,000 to 940,000 sorted cells (with 10%, 30% or 50% RNA). The sequence was obtained from a human donor in good health. Some libraries in this study had Jurkat cell RNA spiked in. Sequencing was performed on naive CD8+ T cells from blood, with Jurkat cell RNA spiked in. Noted subset: FACS-sorted CD8+CD4-CCR7+CD45RA+ naive T cells.

The CDR3 DNA sequence: TGTGCCTGGAGGACAGGCAGCAACTGGAACACTGAAGCTTTCTTT. Its protein product is CAWRTGSNWNTEAFF. The chain has TRBV30 and TRBJ1-1, with D possibly being TRBD1 (6 bases). The germline V and J ends were trimmed by 3 bases and 1 base, with 15 bases remaining between them. From germline, CDR1 is GTSNPN and CDR2 SVGIG (reference sequence). The CDR3 runs to 15 residues. The full variable domain, in which reference TRBV30 and TRBJ1-1 provide the parts outside the CDR3, is SQTIHQWPATLVQPVGSPLSLECTVEGTSNPNLYWYRQAAGRGLQLLFYSVGIGQISSEVPQNLSASRPQDRQFILSSKKLLLSDSGFYLCAWRTGSNWNTEAFFGQGTRLTVV.